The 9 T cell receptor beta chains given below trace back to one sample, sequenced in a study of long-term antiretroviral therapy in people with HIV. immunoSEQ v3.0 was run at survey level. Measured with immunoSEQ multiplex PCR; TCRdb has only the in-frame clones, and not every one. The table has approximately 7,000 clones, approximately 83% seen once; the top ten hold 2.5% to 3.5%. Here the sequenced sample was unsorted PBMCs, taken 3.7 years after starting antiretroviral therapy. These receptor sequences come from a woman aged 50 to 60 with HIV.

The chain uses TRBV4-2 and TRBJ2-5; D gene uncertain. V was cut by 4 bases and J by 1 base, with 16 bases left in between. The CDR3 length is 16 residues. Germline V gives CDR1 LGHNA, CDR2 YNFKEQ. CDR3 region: CASSRGELRSQETQYF. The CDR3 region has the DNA TGTGCCAGCAGCCGAGGAGAACTGAGGAGCCAAGAGACCCAGTACTTC.

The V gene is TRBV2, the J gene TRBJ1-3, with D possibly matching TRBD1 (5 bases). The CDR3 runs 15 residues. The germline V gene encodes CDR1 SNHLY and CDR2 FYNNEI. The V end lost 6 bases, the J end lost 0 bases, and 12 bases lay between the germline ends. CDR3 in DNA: TGTGCCAGCAGCGGGACTGTGAGCTCTGGAAACACCATATATTTT. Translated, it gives CASSGTVSSGNTIYF. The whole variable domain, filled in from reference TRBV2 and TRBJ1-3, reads EPEVTQTPSHQVTQMGQEVILRCVPISNHLYFYWYRQILGQKVEFLVSFYNNEISEKSEIFDDQFSVERPDGSNFTLKIRSTKLEDSAMYFCASSGTVSSGNTIYFGEGSWLTVV.

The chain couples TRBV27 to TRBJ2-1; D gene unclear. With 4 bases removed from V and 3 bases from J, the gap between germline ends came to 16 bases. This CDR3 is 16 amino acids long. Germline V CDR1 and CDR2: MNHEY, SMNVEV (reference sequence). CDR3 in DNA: TGTGCCAGCAGTTCCCGGGTGGACGAAGTCTACAATGAGCAGTTCTTC. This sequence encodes CASSSRVDEVYNEQFF.

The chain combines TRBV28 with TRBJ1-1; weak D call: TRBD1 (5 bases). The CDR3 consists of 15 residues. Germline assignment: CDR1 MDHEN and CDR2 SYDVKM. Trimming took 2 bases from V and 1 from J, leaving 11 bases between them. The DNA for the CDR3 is TGTGCCAGCAGTTTAATGGGGGTGCGGAACACTGAAGCTTTCTTT. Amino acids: CASSLMGVRNTEAFF.

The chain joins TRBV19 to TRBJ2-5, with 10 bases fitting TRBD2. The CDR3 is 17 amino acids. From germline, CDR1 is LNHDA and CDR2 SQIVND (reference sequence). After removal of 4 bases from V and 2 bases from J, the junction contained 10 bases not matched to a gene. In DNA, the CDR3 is TGTGCCAGTAGTAGGCTTAGCGGGAGGATCCTTCAAGAGACCCAGTACTTC. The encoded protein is CASSRLSGRILQETQYF.

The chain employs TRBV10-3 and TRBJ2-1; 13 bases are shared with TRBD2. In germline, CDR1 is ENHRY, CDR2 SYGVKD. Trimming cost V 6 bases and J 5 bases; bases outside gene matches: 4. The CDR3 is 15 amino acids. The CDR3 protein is CAISGLAGANNEQFF. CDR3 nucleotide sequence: TGTGCCATCAGCGGACTAGCGGGGGCAAACAATGAGCAGTTCTTC.

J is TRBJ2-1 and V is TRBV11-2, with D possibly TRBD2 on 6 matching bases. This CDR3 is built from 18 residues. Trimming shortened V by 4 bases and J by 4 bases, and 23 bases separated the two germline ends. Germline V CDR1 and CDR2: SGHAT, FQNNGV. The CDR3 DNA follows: TGTGCCAGCAGCTCTGGGACTTTAGCGGATTTTATTTACAATGAGCAGTTCTTC. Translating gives CASSSGTLADFIYNEQFF.

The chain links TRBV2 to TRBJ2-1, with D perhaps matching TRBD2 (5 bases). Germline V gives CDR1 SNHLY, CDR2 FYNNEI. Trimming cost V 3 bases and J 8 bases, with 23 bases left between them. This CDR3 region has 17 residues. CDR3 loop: CASSDPSGSRRSDEQFF. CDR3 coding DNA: TGTGCCAGCAGTGACCCAAGTGGTAGCCGGAGGTCCGATGAGCAGTTCTTC.

In nucleotides, the CDR3 is TGTGCCAGCAGCTTATTTAGTAGCTCTGAAGCTTTCTTT. It encodes CASSLFSSSEAFF. V is TRBV5-4 and J is TRBJ1-1, with D uncertain. The CDR3 sequence is 13 residues long. CDR1 and CDR2 (germline): SGHNT, YYREEE (reference sequence). With 2 bases removed from V and 6 bases from J, the gap between germline ends came to 11 bases.